A selection of T cell receptor beta chains follows, all from one sample in a study of early T cells in non-severe SARS-CoV-2 infection. Each CDR3 protein is one row after TCRdb ran MiXCR on the 5' RACE reads. The data hold about 64,000 distinct CDR3 sequences, with about 17% observed a single time. Here the sequenced sample was whole blood, taken at baseline. Source of these receptors: an adult who was a healthcare worker with PCR-confirmed SARS-CoV-2 infection or an uninfected control (not recorded which). The CDR3 runs from the conserved cysteine through the conserved F or W. A D gene is named only where the DNA matches it firmly. Part of the rows lack a size; the others show once, few, many or a class for expanded clones.

v_call,j_call,d_call,clone_size,cdr3_nt,cdr3_aa
TRBV7-8,TRBJ2-3,NA,many,TGTGCCAGCAGCTTAGCGGGTTTTATCACAGATACGCAGTATTTT,CASSLAGFITDTQYF
TRBV24-1,TRBJ2-6,NA,NA,TGTGCCACAATTCCGGGACACCAACCTGGGGCCAACGTCCTGACTTTC,CATIPGHQPGANVLTF
TRBV12-3/TRBV12-4,TRBJ2-1,NA,many,TGTGCCAGCAGCTACACACAGGGCTACAATGAGCAGTTCTTC,CASSYTQGYNEQFF
TRBV5-1,TRBJ1-6,NA,few,TGCGCCAGCAGCTCCGGGGGAGCGAATTCACCCCTCCACTTT,CASSSGGANSPLHF
TRBV7-9,TRBJ1-4,TRBD1,few,TGTGCCAGCAGCTTTCGGCGGACAGGGTATAATGAAAAACTGTTTTTT,CASSFRRTGYNEKLFF
TRBV4-3,TRBJ1-2,NA,NA,TGCGCCAGCAGCCAAGATTTGTACGGCAACTACACCTTC,CASSQDLYGNYTF
TRBV7-9,TRBJ1-1,TRBD1,few,TGTGCCAGCAGCTTATCTACAGGGGGTGATGAAGCTTTCTTT,CASSLSTGGDEAFF
TRBV7-2,TRBJ2-1,TRBD1,NA,TGTGCCAGCAGCCTGGACCCAGGGGGTAACAATGAGCAGTTCTTC,CASSLDPGGNNEQFF
TRBV7-9,TRBJ1-1,NA,NA,TGTGCCAGCAGCCGAGTCACTGAAGCTTTCTTT,CASSRVTEAFF
TRBV7-6,TRBJ2-5,NA,many,TGTGCCAGCAGCTTACGCAGGGAGGAGACCCAGTACTTC,CASSLRREETQYF
TRBV6-2/TRBV6-3,TRBJ1-5,NA,few,TGTGCCAGCAGTACAGGGTGGGGCAATCAGCCCCAGCATTTT,CASSTGWGNQPQHF
TRBV9,TRBJ2-5,TRBD2,NA,TGTGCCAGCAGCCCCCGCGGGACTAGCGGGAGTAAAGAGACCCAGTACTTC,CASSPRGTSGSKETQYF
TRBV20-1,TRBJ2-7,NA,few,TGCAGTGCTAGAGACGGGAGCCGACGGTCGTATTCCGCCTCCTACGAGCAGTACTTC,CSARDGSRRSYSASYEQYF
TRBV10-3,TRBJ2-3,NA,NA,TGTGCCATCAGTGACTCCGCAGATACGCAGTATTTT,CAISDSADTQYF
TRBV7-2,TRBJ2-5,NA,few,TGTGCCAGCAGCCCCCGTGGGTTTGATACCCAGTACTTC,CASSPRGFDTQYF
TRBV20-1,TRBJ1-4,NA,many,TGCAGTGCTAGCCGTGCCGTTACAATTAATGAAAAACTGTTTTTT,CSASRAVTINEKLFF
TRBV20-1,TRBJ1-2,NA,few,TGCAGTGCTAGGGAGGGAGGCGTATCCTATGGCTACACCTTC,CSAREGGVSYGYTF
TRBV30,TRBJ1-3,NA,many,TGTGCCTGGAGACCTGACGGGAACTCTGGAAACACCATATATTTT,CAWRPDGNSGNTIYF
TRBV6-5,TRBJ1-5,NA,few,TGTGCCAGCAGTAGTAGACCTCATCAGCCCCAGCATTTT,CASSSRPHQPQHF
TRBV3-1,TRBJ1-2,NA,few,TGTGCCAGCAGCCAGCTAAAAGGACAGACCTATAACTATGGCTACACCTTC,CASSQLKGQTYNYGYTF
TRBV20-1,TRBJ2-7,TRBD2,many,TGCAGTGTACAGCGGGGTCCCCCCTACGAGCAGTACTTC,CSVQRGPPYEQYF
TRBV7-9,TRBJ1-2,NA,NA,TGTGCCAGCACAGATCCGACAGGCCTGAGGGGCTACACCTTC,CASTDPTGLRGYTF
TRBV6-1,TRBJ2-5,TRBD2,few,TGTGCCAGCAGCGCGGGCGTTGTGGGACTAGCGGGACAAGAGACCCAGTACTTC,CASSAGVVGLAGQETQYF
TRBV9,TRBJ2-7,NA,NA,TGTGCCAGCAGCGTAAGAGGGGACAAGACCTACGAGCAGTACTTC,CASSVRGDKTYEQYF
TRBV30,TRBJ2-3,NA,NA,TGTGCCTGGAGACAGGGCCTCTACACAGATACGCAGTATTTT,CAWRQGLYTDTQYF
TRBV27,TRBJ2-7,NA,many,TGTGCCAGCAGTTATAGGCCTCACCGAGCCTACGAGCAGTACTTC,CASSYRPHRAYEQYF
TRBV5-4,TRBJ2-7,NA,NA,TGTGCCAGCAGCCCTCAGGTGGCAGGAGCCTACGAGCAGTACTTC,CASSPQVAGAYEQYF
TRBV20-1,TRBJ2-3,TRBD1,NA,TGCAGTGCCTCCCGGGACAGGGGGCGCGGAGATACGCAGTATTTT,CSASRDRGRGDTQYF
TRBV6-6,TRBJ1-2,NA,few,TGTGCCAGCAGTTACTTGGCCAGCAACTATGGCTACACCTTC,CASSYLASNYGYTF
TRBV6-2/TRBV6-3,TRBJ2-3,TRBD2,NA,TGTGCCAGCAGACCGGGACTAGCGGGAGCAGATACGCAGTATTTT,CASRPGLAGADTQYF
TRBV11-3,TRBJ2-3,TRBD2,NA,TGTGCCAGCAGCCGAGGGAGGGGTACAGATACGCAGTATTTT,CASSRGRGTDTQYF
TRBV14,TRBJ1-1,NA,NA,TGTGCCAGCAGCCAAGATGCCCTTGGGAGAGGCACTGAAGCTTTCTTT,CASSQDALGRGTEAFF
TRBV4-3,TRBJ2-3,NA,NA,TGCGCCAGCAGCCAAGCAGTAGACTTAGCTGGGGGAGATACGCAGTATTTT,CASSQAVDLAGGDTQYF
TRBV20-1,TRBJ1-1,NA,NA,TGCAGTGCTAGGGGCCCTGGGGGGAACACTGAAGCTTTCTTT,CSARGPGGNTEAFF
TRBV7-9,TRBJ1-1,NA,NA,TGTGCCAGCAGCTTAGTCGATGGGGGAACTGAAGCTTTCTTT,CASSLVDGGTEAFF
TRBV27,TRBJ1-6,TRBD1,NA,TGTGCCAGCAGAGCCCGGGACAGGGGATATAATTCACCCCTCCACTTT,CASRARDRGYNSPLHF
TRBV25-1,TRBJ2-7,TRBD1,NA,TGTGCCAGCAGTGATTACAGACAGGGTTGGGTCGAGCAGTACTTC,CASSDYRQGWVEQYF
TRBV7-6,TRBJ2-3,NA,NA,TGTGCCAGCAGCTTACGTACAGGTCGCACAGATACGCAGTATTTT,CASSLRTGRTDTQYF
TRBV28,TRBJ2-7,NA,NA,TGTGCCAGCACCCCCTCCGGGACGAGCTACGAGCAGTACTTC,CASTPSGTSYEQYF
TRBV12-5,TRBJ2-1,NA,few,TGTGCTAGTGAGGAGGAGAATGAGCAGTTCTTC,CASEEENEQFF
TRBV10-3,TRBJ2-5,NA,few,TGTGCCATCAGTGAAGCCAGGAGAGAGACCCAGTACTTC,CAISEARRETQYF
TRBV19,TRBJ2-1,NA,many,TGTGCCAGTAGGATACAGGGAGAAGGGGAGCAGTTCTTC,CASRIQGEGEQFF
TRBV18,TRBJ2-5,NA,NA,TGTGCCAGCTCACCAACGCTATACCAAGAGACCCAGTACTTC,CASSPTLYQETQYF
TRBV14,TRBJ2-7,NA,NA,TGTGCCAGCAGCCAAGATCAGGCGAAAGGTCTCGAGCAGTACTTC,CASSQDQAKGLEQYF
TRBV6-1,TRBJ2-1,TRBD1,NA,TGTGCCAGCAGTGAAGGGACAGGGGGCAATGAGCAGTTCTTC,CASSEGTGGNEQFF
TRBV7-2,TRBJ2-7,NA,many,TGTGCCAGCAGCCCCGGACCGAGCACCCTAAGTGCCTACGAGCAGTACTTC,CASSPGPSTLSAYEQYF
TRBV7-6,TRBJ2-7,TRBD2,NA,TGTGCCAGCAGCGCCGGGACTAGCACATCCTACGAGCAGTACTTC,CASSAGTSTSYEQYF
TRBV19,TRBJ2-5,TRBD1,NA,TGTGCCAGTAGTAGGGGACAGGGTTTTCGGGAGACCCAGTACTTC,CASSRGQGFRETQYF
TRBV6-5,TRBJ1-5,NA,NA,TGTGCCAGCAGAACCCGACAGGAGCCTTATCAGCCCCAGCATTTT,CASRTRQEPYQPQHF
TRBV28,TRBJ2-1,NA,few,TGTGCCAGCAGTTTATCCAGGAATGAGCAGTTCTTC,CASSLSRNEQFF
TRBV12-3/TRBV12-4,TRBJ2-7,NA,NA,TGTGCCAGCAGTTTGAAAGGAGACGAGCAGTACTTC,CASSLKGDEQYF
TRBV3-1,TRBJ2-2,NA,NA,TGTGCCAGCAGCCAGGAGGCACACACCGGGGAGCTGTTTTTT,CASSQEAHTGELFF
TRBV7-7,TRBJ2-4,NA,medium-sized,TGTGCCAGCAGTCACGGACCCGGGGCACTAGCCAAAAACATTCAGTACTTC,CASSHGPGALAKNIQYF
TRBV7-8,TRBJ2-1,TRBD1,many,TGTGCCAGCAGAAAAAGACAGGGACCCCCCTATGAGCAGTTCTTC,CASRKRQGPPYEQFF
TRBV6-1,TRBJ2-3,NA,NA,TGTGCCAGCAGTTCCTCCACAGGGACAGATACGCAGTATTTT,CASSSSTGTDTQYF
TRBV12-3/TRBV12-4,TRBJ2-5,NA,NA,TGTGCCAGCAGTAACTTCCCGGGACCAGAGGAGACCCAGTACTTC,CASSNFPGPEETQYF
TRBV11-2,TRBJ2-7,NA,few,TGTGCCAGCTTAGAAGTCAGAACCTACGAGCAGTACTTC,CASLEVRTYEQYF
TRBV5-1,TRBJ2-1,NA,NA,TGCGCCAGCAGCTTGGTCAGCCGGGGGCATAGCAATGAGCAGTTCTTC,CASSLVSRGHSNEQFF
TRBV29-1,TRBJ2-7,NA,NA,TGCAGCGTTGTTATGACCGGACCTTACGAGCAGTACTTC,CSVVMTGPYEQYF